A selection of T cell receptor beta chains follows, all from one sample in a study of T cell repertoires in cytomegalovirus infection. TCRdb re-derived calls from the reads in MiXCR, one entry per CDR3 protein. The table records about 530,000 distinct CDR3 sequences, around a quarter of them present only once. The sample comprised PBMCs. These receptors were taken from a human donor in good health (CMV status not recorded). Some clones in this sample may be carry-over from other donors' samples. Both conserved end residues are trimmed from each CDR3.

v_gene: TRBV6-2/TRBV6-3; CDR3aa: ASSYLLVRTSGYNEQF
v_gene: TRBV12-3/TRBV12-4; CDR3aa: ASSSPGLAVLWDYNEQF
v_gene: TRBV18; CDR3aa: ASSDRQGAGTEAF
v_gene: TRBV7-2; CDR3aa: ASSLGLTYNEQF
v_gene: TRBV2; CDR3aa: ASSEFALAGEETQY
v_gene: TRBV20-1; CDR3aa: SARVDPGGYGYT
v_gene: TRBV7-9; CDR3aa: ASSGWTWDSYNEQF
v_gene: TRBV19; CDR3aa: ASRVGANYGYT
v_gene: TRBV7-6; CDR3aa: ASKRFSNTEAF
v_gene: TRBV5-4; CDR3aa: ASSSGAGRSSYNSPLH
v_gene: TRBV6-2/TRBV6-3; CDR3aa: ATSGLAGPGETQY
v_gene: TRBV7-9; CDR3aa: ASSPGGVYGYT
v_gene: TRBV6-1; CDR3aa: ASSEVGAGRGYT
v_gene: TRBV4-1; CDR3aa: ASSQDWETQY
v_gene: TRBV20-1; CDR3aa: SASSYEQY
v_gene: TRBV4-1; CDR3aa: ASSQDPTGDTEAF
v_gene: TRBV7-3; CDR3aa: ASSLGPSGSPYEQY
v_gene: TRBV19; CDR3aa: ASKSPGRDYGYT
v_gene: TRBV7-2; CDR3aa: ASSLGWGTSNTIY
v_gene: TRBV5-5; CDR3aa: ASSNRVATNEKLF
v_gene: TRBV7-2; CDR3aa: ASSWGGTGRNNEQF
v_gene: TRBV28; CDR3aa: ASSFLRLDSVNTGELF
v_gene: TRBV2; CDR3aa: ASSRDGTTNEKLF
v_gene: TRBV7-8; CDR3aa: ASSLVGAGGPTDTQY
v_gene: TRBV6-2/TRBV6-3; CDR3aa: ASKGDSPNTGELF
v_gene: TRBV6-1; CDR3aa: ASTRTSGSYEQY
v_gene: TRBV7-9; CDR3aa: ASSVSGAGKNIQY
v_gene: TRBV6-6; CDR3aa: ASSYSTLNTEAF
v_gene: TRBV5-4; CDR3aa: ASSRDGHYGYT
v_gene: TRBV3-1; CDR3aa: ASSQLIGEQY
v_gene: TRBV4-3; CDR3aa: ASSPTSSPSSPQY
v_gene: TRBV7-8; CDR3aa: ASSLPWTGVNEQF
v_gene: TRBV7-9; CDR3aa: ASSLLTSGTRETQY
v_gene: TRBV29-1; CDR3aa: SVEGGLPPYEQY
v_gene: TRBV27; CDR3aa: ASSLSSGGNYGYT
v_gene: TRBV28; CDR3aa: ASSFGFGTGNQPQH
v_gene: TRBV14; CDR3aa: ASSLFGRGLRNTIY
v_gene: TRBV7-2; CDR3aa: ASSPQGAQDYGYT
v_gene: TRBV6-4; CDR3aa: ASSVSDGTEAF
v_gene: TRBV24-1; CDR3aa: ASSGAGAGSNTGELF
v_gene: TRBV10-3; CDR3aa: AISESGQKETQY
v_gene: TRBV7-6; CDR3aa: ASSLIIAGGAGDTQY
v_gene: TRBV20-1; CDR3aa: SARPSLAAEVRGNEQF
v_gene: TRBV4-1; CDR3aa: ASSQEFQGDRWSPRI
v_gene: TRBV6-1; CDR3aa: ASQGPNTGELF
v_gene: TRBV20-1; CDR3aa: SARLRNSNQPQH
v_gene: TRBV12-3/TRBV12-4; CDR3aa: ASSLFNGNQPQH
v_gene: TRBV5-1; CDR3aa: ASSLEGDPGEKLF
v_gene: TRBV11-1; CDR3aa: ASKLRGSAGESYNEQF
v_gene: TRBV11-2; CDR3aa: ASSLAGRDNSPLH